A single sample gave rise to the 27 T cell receptor beta chains below, sequenced in a study of cytomegalovirus exposure and HLA in healthy donors. The table came from immunoSEQ multiplex PCR; TCRdb's copy has only in-frame clones and leaves some out. The sample lists roughly 120,000 clones, roughly 89% occurring once. The specimen was PBMCs. All receptors derive from a woman between 18 and 29 years old in good health and CMV-seronegative.

The table lists this clone with a count of one. The rearrangement links TRBV30 to TRBJ1-2; tentative D call: TRBD1 (5 bases). Germline values: CDR1 GTSNPN, CDR2 SVGIG (reference sequence). Between the trimmed V and J ends, which lost 6 bases and 4 bases, there was a span of 18 bases. This CDR3 spans 14 amino acids. The CDR3 is CACPGPNGAYGYTF. The CDR3 DNA sequence: TGTGCCTGCCCCGGTCCAAATGGGGCCTATGGCTACACCTTC.

This rearrangement joins TRBV5-6 to TRBJ2-3, with TRBD1 identical over 8 bases. V trimming: 2 bases; J trimming: 5 bases; junction bases outside the gene matches: 7. The CDR3 length is 15 residues. Germline V lookup: CDR1 SGHDT, CDR2 YYEEEE. The CDR3 sequence is CASSFRPTGGDTQYF. CDR3 bases: TGTGCCAGCAGCTTCCGGCCCACAGGGGGAGATACGCAGTATTTT.

For this clone: One junction end does not reproduce the germline sequence, and a read error may be involved. The chain combines TRBV7-7 with TRBJ2-7; 8 nucleotides align to TRBD1. The CDR3 is made up of 14 amino acids. Germline CDR1 and CDR2: SSHAT and FNYEAQ (reference sequence). The CDR3 region has the DNA TGTGCTAGCAGCCCCGGGACAGGATTCTACGAGCAGTACTTC. It codes for CASSPGTGFYEQYF.

The chain combines TRBV4-1 with TRBJ2-3; tentatively, D is TRBD1 (6 bases). Germline values: CDR1 MGHRA, CDR2 YSYEKL. The CDR3 contains 15 residues. V lost 1 base, J lost 6 bases, and 14 bases lay in between. In DNA form, the CDR3 reads TGCGCCAGCAGCCAAGTGGGGACACGGGCGGATACGCAGTATTTT. Protein: CASSQVGTRADTQYF.

The chain has TRBV18 and TRBJ1-2; TRBD1 matches 7 bases. The CDR3 has 16 residues. Looked up from germline, CDR1 is KGHSH and CDR2 is LQKENI. Trimming removed 3 bases from V and 1 base from J; junction bases left unmatched: 8. CDR3 residues: CASSPPGQYINYGYTF. DNA for the CDR3: TGTGCCAGCTCACCCCCGGGACAGTATATTAACTATGGCTACACCTTC.

The chain carries TRBV5-1 and TRBJ1-4, with 8 bases that match TRBD1. There are 14 residues in the CDR3. Trimming at V came to 4 bases and at J to 8 bases, leaving 7 bases not matched to a gene. Germline V gene data show CDR1 as SGHRS and CDR2 as YFSETQ. The CDR3 coding sequence is TGCGCCAGCAGCACCGGACAGGGAAACGAAAAACTGTTTTTT. The encoded protein is CASSTGQGNEKLFF. The complete variable domain, with remaining parts taken from reference TRBV5-1 and TRBJ1-4, reads KAGVTQTPRYLIKTRGQQVTLSCSPISGHRSVSWYQQTPGQGLQFLFEYFSETQRNKGNFPGRFSGRQFSNSRSEMNVSTLELGDSALYLCASSTGQGNEKLFFGSGTQLSVL.

In its sample, this clone was seen a few times. V usage is TRBV27 and J usage is TRBJ1-1, with D perhaps matching TRBD1 (5 bases). This CDR3 has 14 residues. Germline assignment: CDR1 MNHEY and CDR2 SMNVEV (reference sequence). V lost 5 bases to trimming and J lost 6 bases, with 16 bases between them. The CDR3 region is CASSPNPGSPEAFF. DNA for the CDR3: TGTGCCAGCAGTCCCAATCCAGGGTCACCTGAAGCTTTCTTT.

This chain uses TRBV2 with TRBJ2-4; TRBD1 might be the D (5 bases). The CDR3 extends over 14 amino acids. With 6 bases removed from V and 6 bases from J, the gap between germline ends came to 15 bases. Germline lookup yields CDR1 SNHLY and CDR2 FYNNEI. As DNA, the CDR3 is TGTGCCAGCAGCCAAAGACAGTCGGGAAACATTCAGTACTTC. It codes for CASSQRQSGNIQYF. The full variable domain, in which reference TRBV2 and TRBJ2-4 provide the parts outside the CDR3, is EPEVTQTPSHQVTQMGQEVILRCVPISNHLYFYWYRQILGQKVEFLVSFYNNEISEKSEIFDDQFSVERPDGSNFTLKIRSTKLEDSAMYFCASSQRQSGNIQYFGAGTRLSVL.

The V gene is TRBV4-2, the J gene TRBJ1-4, with TRBD1 matching 8 bases. Germline loops: CDR1 LGHNA, CDR2 YNFKEQ. The ends lost 3 bases at V and 8 bases at J; junction bases unmatched: 5. The CDR3 sequence is 14 residues long. The CDR3 sequence is CASSQDAGGEKLFF. The CDR3 bases are TGTGCCAGCAGCCAGGACGCAGGGGGCGAAAAACTGTTTTTT.

V usage is TRBV6-4 and J usage is TRBJ1-2; a weak D match, TRBD1 (5 bases). V shed 3 bases and J shed 4 bases, with 12 bases lying between them. Germline lookup yields CDR1 MRHNA and CDR2 SNTAGT. This CDR3 has 14 amino acids. CDR3 bases: TGTGCCAGCAGTGAGGGGAGGGGAATCTATGGCTACACCTTC. This codes for CASSEGRGIYGYTF.

This chain uses TRBV11-3 with TRBJ2-1; TRBD2 agrees at 12 bases. The length of the CDR3 is 15 residues. Germline assignment: CDR1 SGHNT and CDR2 YENEEA. The trim removed 5 bases at V and 8 bases at J, leaving 7 bases unmatched. CDR3 residues: CASSPSGRAGDEQFF. DNA for the CDR3: TGTGCCAGCAGCCCTAGCGGGAGGGCCGGAGATGAGCAGTTCTTC.

The chain has TRBV7-8 and TRBJ2-1, with D maybe TRBD1 (6 bases). CDR3 length: 16 amino acids. Germline assignment: CDR1 SGHVS and CDR2 FQNEAQ. Trimming cost V 2 bases and J 6 bases, with 17 bases left between them. CDR3 in amino acids: CASSLRSQGHGNEQFF. DNA for the CDR3: TGTGCCAGCAGCTTAAGGTCACAGGGACACGGCAATGAGCAGTTCTTC.

The V call is TRBV5-1, the J call TRBJ2-3; 9 bases match TRBD2. The V segment lost 0 bases and the J segment 4 bases; nucleotides outside the gene matches: 6. Germline assignment: CDR1 SGHRS and CDR2 YFSETQ. The CDR3 spans 16 residues. CDR3 nucleotides: TGCGCCAGCAGCTTGGCAGGCGGGAGGGCGTCAGATACGCAGTATTTT. Its translation: CASSLAGGRASDTQYF.

This chain uses TRBV4-3 with TRBJ1-1; 11 nucleotides align to TRBD1. The CDR3 contains 14 residues. J gave up 6 bases and V 4 bases, and 4 bases lay outside the gene matches. CDR1 and CDR2 (germline): LGHNA, YSLEER. The CDR3 region has the DNA TGCGCCAGCAGCCCCGGGACAGGGGGGGCTGAAGCTTTCTTT. This encodes CASSPGTGGAEAFF.

The V call is TRBV6-1, the J call TRBJ1-4; possibly TRBD1 for D (6 bases). The CDR3 length is 14 residues. Germline V gene lookup returns CDR1 MNHNS and CDR2 SASEGT. The V gene lost 5 bases and the J gene lost 5 bases, with 12 bases spanning the gap. For the CDR3, the DNA is TGTGCCAGCAGTCACAGGGTACGAAATGAAAAACTGTTTTTT. This sequence encodes CASSHRVRNEKLFF.

CDR3 sequence reads: CASSLRTGEGYEQYF. CDR3 DNA sequence: TGTGCCAGCAGCTTAAGGACAGGAGAGGGTTACGAGCAGTACTTC. V usage is TRBV11-2 and J usage is TRBJ2-7, with 7 bases that match TRBD1. With V trimmed by 2 bases and J by 4 bases, 8 bases remained unmatched. This CDR3 has 15 residues. Germline loops: CDR1 SGHAT, CDR2 FQNNGV. Filled out from reference TRBV11-2 and TRBJ2-7, the complete variable domain reads EAGVAQSPRYKIIEKRQSVAFWCNPISGHATLYWYQQILGQGPKLLIQFQNNGVVDDSQLPKDRFSAERLKGVDSTLKIQPAKLEDSAVYLCASSLRTGEGYEQYFGPGTRLTVT.

This chain uses TRBV28 with TRBJ2-7; TRBD1 agrees at 9 bases. Germline V gene sequence: CDR1 MDHEN, CDR2 SYDVKM. V lost 6 bases, J lost 13 bases, and 7 bases stayed unmatched. The CDR3 loop spans 11 amino acids. CDR3 region: CASSPRTGVYF. CDR3 sequence (DNA): TGTGCCAGCAGCCCTCGGACAGGGGTCTACTTC.

This clone occurred a few times. The chain couples TRBV4-1 to TRBJ2-2, with 10 bases identical to TRBD2. From germline, CDR1 is MGHRA and CDR2 YSYEKL. This CDR3 comprises 16 residues. Trimming at V came to 4 bases and at J to 3 bases, leaving 5 bases not matched to a gene. The CDR3 reads CASSPLAGAYTGELFF. CDR3 nucleotides: TGCGCCAGCAGCCCGCTAGCGGGGGCCTACACCGGGGAGCTGTTTTTT.

This clone was observed once. The chain uses TRBV6-1 and TRBJ1-3; 10 bases align to TRBD1. The CDR3 has 15 amino acids. The J segment lost 1 base and the V segment lost 6 bases, leaving 3 bases of the junction unmatched. The V gene's germline CDR1 is MNHNS and CDR2 SASEGT. The CDR3 coding sequence is TGTGCCAGCAGCGGGGACAGGGGATCTGGAAACACCATATATTTT. Translation: CASSGDRGSGNTIYF.

This sequence joins TRBV6-5 and TRBJ2-6; possible D gene TRBD1, 6 bases. This CDR3 region has 15 residues. V lost 0 bases and J 3 bases, leaving 6 bases between the germline ends. The germline CDR1 and CDR2 sequences are MNHEY and SVGAGI. This chain's CDR3 is CASSYSTGGANVLTF. The CDR3 DNA follows: TGTGCCAGCAGTTACTCGACAGGTGGGGCCAACGTCCTGACTTTC.

The chain couples TRBV11-2 to TRBJ2-1; perhaps TRBD1 as D (7 bases). The CDR3 covers 13 residues. The germline V gene has CDR1 SGHAT and CDR2 FQNNGV. Trimming removed 0 bases from V and 14 bases from J, with 14 bases in between. The CDR3 DNA reads TGTGCCAGCAGCTTAGATCCGGCAGGGGGGAAGTTCTTC. Its protein is CASSLDPAGGKFF.

The V call is TRBV5-1, the J call TRBJ2-7, with TRBD2 identical over 12 bases. Unmatched junction bases numbered 5, after V lost 0 bases and J lost 4 bases. This CDR3 has 16 residues. Germline V gives CDR1 SGHRS, CDR2 YFSETQ. The CDR3 DNA reads as TGCGCCAGCAGCTTGGATGTGCTAGCGGGGGGGTACGAGCAGTACTTC. Translating it yields CASSLDVLAGGYEQYF.

The genes are TRBV7-8 and TRBJ1-2, with a possible D match to TRBD1 (5 bases). The CDR3 runs to 14 residues. V lost 1 base to trimming and J lost 7 bases, with 13 bases between them. In germline, CDR1 is SGHVS, CDR2 FQNEAQ. As DNA, the CDR3 is TGTGCCAGCAGCTTAGTGGGTGGCGGGGGTGGCTACACCTTC. Translation gives CASSLVGGGGGYTF. The variable domain in full, with the rest retrieved from reference TRBV7-8 and TRBJ1-2, is GAGVSQSPRYKVAKRGQDVALRCDPISGHVSLFWYQQALGQGPEFLTYFQNEAQLDKSGLPSDRFFAERPEGSVSTLKIQRTQQEDSAVYLCASSLVGGGGGYTFGSGTRLTVV.

The chain is built from TRBV30 and TRBJ2-1; 8 nucleotides align to TRBD2. The ends lost 0 bases at V and 2 bases at J; junction bases unmatched: 3. This CDR3 contains 15 residues. CDR1 and CDR2 (germline): GTSNPN, SVGIG (reference sequence). CDR3 sequence reads: CAWSVGSGAYNEQFF. Written as DNA, the CDR3 is TGTGCCTGGAGTGTAGGTAGCGGGGCCTACAATGAGCAGTTCTTC.

This rearrangement joins TRBV5-1 to TRBJ2-2; 9 positions match TRBD1. CDR1 SGHRS and CDR2 YFSETQ come from the germline V gene. The ends lost 2 bases at V and 0 bases at J; junction bases unmatched: 5. This CDR3 has 17 amino acids. CDR3: CASSLWDRASNTGELFF. The CDR3 nucleotides are TGCGCCAGCAGCTTATGGGACAGGGCATCGAACACCGGGGAGCTGTTTTTT.

The CDR3 loop reads CASSPGGENTEAFF. The CDR3 DNA sequence: TGTGCCAGCTCGCCGGGAGGGGAGAACACTGAAGCTTTCTTT. V usage is TRBV28 and J usage is TRBJ1-1, with D maybe TRBD1 (5 bases). Germline values: CDR1 MDHEN, CDR2 SYDVKM. The CDR3 spans 14 residues. V lost 8 bases and J lost 1, with 14 bases in between.

This chain links TRBV4-2 with TRBJ2-1, with D possibly matching TRBD2 (6 bases). Deletions cut 5 bases from V and 0 bases from J, with 14 bases between. In germline, CDR1 is LGHNA, CDR2 YNFKEQ. The CDR3 length is 16 residues. CDR3 sequence: CASSVAGQLSYNEQFF. CDR3 nucleotides: TGTGCCAGCAGCGTTGCGGGGCAGCTCTCCTACAATGAGCAGTTCTTC.